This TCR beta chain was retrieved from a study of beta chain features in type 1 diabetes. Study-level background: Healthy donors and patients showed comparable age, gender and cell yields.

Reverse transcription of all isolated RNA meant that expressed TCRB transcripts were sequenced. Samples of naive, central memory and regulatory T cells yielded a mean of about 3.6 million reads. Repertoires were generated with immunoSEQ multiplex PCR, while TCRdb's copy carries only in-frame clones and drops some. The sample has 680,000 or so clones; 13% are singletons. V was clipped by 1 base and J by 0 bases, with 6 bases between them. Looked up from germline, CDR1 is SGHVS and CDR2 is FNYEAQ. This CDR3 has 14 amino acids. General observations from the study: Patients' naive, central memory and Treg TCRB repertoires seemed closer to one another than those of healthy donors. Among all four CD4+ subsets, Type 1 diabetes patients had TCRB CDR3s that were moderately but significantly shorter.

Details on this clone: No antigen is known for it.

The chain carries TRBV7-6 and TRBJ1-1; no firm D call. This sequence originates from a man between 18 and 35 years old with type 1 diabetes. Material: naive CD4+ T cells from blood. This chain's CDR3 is CASSLGRMNTEAFF. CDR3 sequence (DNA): TGTGCCAGCAGCTTAGGACGGATGAACACTGAAGCTTTCTTT. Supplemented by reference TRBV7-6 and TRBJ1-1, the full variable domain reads GAGVSQSPRYKVTKRGQDVALRCDPISGHVSLYWYRQALGQGPEFLTYFNYEAQQDKSGLPNDRFSAERPEGSISTLTIQRTEQRDSAMYRCASSLGRMNTEAFFGQGTRLTVV.